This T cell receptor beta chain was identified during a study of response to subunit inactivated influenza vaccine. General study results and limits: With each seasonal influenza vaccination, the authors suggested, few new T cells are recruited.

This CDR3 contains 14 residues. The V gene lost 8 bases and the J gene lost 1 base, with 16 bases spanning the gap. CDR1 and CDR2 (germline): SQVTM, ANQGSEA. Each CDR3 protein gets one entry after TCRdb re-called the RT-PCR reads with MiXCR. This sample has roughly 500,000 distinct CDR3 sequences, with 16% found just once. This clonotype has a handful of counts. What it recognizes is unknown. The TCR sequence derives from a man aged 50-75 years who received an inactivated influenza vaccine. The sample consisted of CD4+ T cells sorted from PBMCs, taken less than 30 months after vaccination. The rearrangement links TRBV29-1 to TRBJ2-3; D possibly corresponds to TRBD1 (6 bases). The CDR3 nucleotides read TGCAGCCTCAAGGAGGCAGGGGGCACAGATACGCAGTATTTT. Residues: CSLKEAGGTDTQYF.